Below, one T cell receptor beta chain is given with its context. Its target is not known. The assay was immunoSEQ multiplex PCR, and TCRdb's table has in-frame clones only and misses some. The table lists more than 55,000 clones, roughly 89% of them singletons. CD4+ T cells from unexposed donors were obtained before the COVID-19 pandemic (2011-2018). V was shortened by 4 bases and J by 0 bases, with 9 bases between the two germline ends. The CDR3 covers 14 residues. Germline CDR1 SGHRS, CDR2 YFSETQ. The data originate from a study of CD4 T cells in relation to SARS-CoV-2 and coronaviruses. Looking at the study overall: The restricting HLA molecule for shared crossreactive spike epitopes was mapped.

Findings and caveats of the study: About 65% of donors had memory CD4+ clonotypes crossrecognizing SARS-CoV-2 and common cold coronavirus spike. Pre-pandemic and post-infection samples never came from the same donor.

The source of this sequence is a human donor in good health. Sequenced: memory CD4+ T cells from PBMCs. The rearrangement links TRBV5-1 to TRBJ2-3; D remains unclear. Written as DNA, the CDR3 is TGCGCCAGCAGCGTAACGGCTAGCACAGATACGCAGTATTTT. Its protein is CASSVTASTDTQYF.